Described below is a single T cell receptor (beta chain) sequence and its context. The antigen remains unidentified. The sample belongs to a study of cytomegalovirus exposure and HLA in healthy donors. Study outcomes and limitations: Likely technical artifact: a cluster of highly shared sequence variants. The majority of CMV-associated TCR beta chains were reported as apparently HLA-restricted in a later analysis. In an earlier analysis, in some 540 donors, most V segments appeared productive either ~90% or ~30% of the time. In a later analysis, specific HLA alleles were associated with 15,000 to 20,000 TCR beta sequences at a 0.05 false discovery rate.

Researchers ran the PCR with 60 Vbeta and 13 Jbeta primers. Generated by immunoSEQ multiplex PCR, the TCRdb table keeps only in-frame clones and is missing some. The sample holds 200,000 to 250,000 clones; approximately 81% are singletons and the top ten take approximately 2.9%. Germline CDR1 is SGHNT and CDR2 is YYREEE (reference sequence). V dropped 0 bases and J dropped 4; count of bases not matched to a gene: 4. The CDR3 has 15 amino acids. Sequenced material: PBMCs. The chain recombines TRBV5-4 with TRBJ2-7, with 10 bases matching TRBD2. The source of this sequence is a man aged 30 to 39 in good health and CMV-seronegative. CDR3 nucleotides: TGTGCCAGCAGCTTGGTAGCGGGGGGTGGATACGAGCAGTACTTC. Residues: CASSLVAGGGYEQYF.